These 29 T cell receptor beta chains came from one sample sequenced in a study of T-cell reconstitution after alpha-beta-depleted transplantation in children. Unique molecular identifiers tagged the TCRbeta library. TCRdb processed the PCR reads anew with MiXCR; each CDR3 protein has one entry. In the table there are about 900,000 distinct CDR3 sequences, 25% to 35% of which are singletons. The specimen was PBMCs, mostly from graft donor cells, collected 360 days after TCRalphabeta/CD19-depleted stem cell transplant. Source of these receptors: a boy younger than two who had a stem cell transplant for SCID, so the T cells may come from the graft donor.

This clonotype was seen more than once but under ten times. This chain joins TRBV5-1 and TRBJ2-1; TRBD1 is a possible D gene (6 bases). The length of the CDR3 is 16 residues. Trimming took off 3 bases at V and 2 bases at J, with 15 bases between the two ends. CDR1 and CDR2 from the germline V gene are SGHRS and YFSETQ. The CDR3 is CASSSGQTPAYNEQFF. The CDR3 DNA reads TGCGCCAGCAGCTCCGGACAGACCCCAGCCTACAATGAGCAGTTCTTC.

This clonotype was detected a few times. This chain connects TRBV18 to TRBJ2-5, with 7 bases matching TRBD1. The CDR3 loop spans 15 amino acids. Germline V gives CDR1 KGHSH, CDR2 LQKENI. V shed 1 base and J 1 base; nucleotides not matched to a gene: 3. The CDR3 nucleotides read TGTGCCAGCTCACCACAGGGACAGATCCAAGAGACCCAGTACTTC. It codes for CASSPQGQIQETQYF. The whole variable domain, filled in from reference TRBV18 and TRBJ2-5, reads NAGVMQNPRHLVRRRGQEARLRCSPMKGHSHVYWYRQLPEEGLKFMVYLQKENIIDESGMPKERFSAEFPKEGPSILRIQQVVRGDSAAYFCASSPQGQIQETQYFGPGTRLLVL.

This clonotype has more than one count but fewer than ten. The chain uses TRBV6-1 and TRBJ2-6; perhaps TRBD1 as D (5 bases). Germline values: CDR1 MNHNS, CDR2 SASEGT. The CDR3 extends over 16 amino acids. V lost 7 bases and J lost 0, with 13 bases in between. CDR3 protein: CASKQTGDSGANVLTF. The CDR3 DNA reads as TGTGCCAGCAAACAAACAGGAGACTCTGGGGCCAACGTCCTGACTTTC.

This clonotype occurred a few times. The chain links TRBV11-1 to TRBJ2-1, with TRBD1 matching over 10 bases. Germline CDR1 is SGHAT and CDR2 is FQDESV (reference sequence). The CDR3 runs 18 residues. J lost 0 bases, V lost 8 bases, and 13 bases had no gene match. The CDR3: CASGRTGGTTSSYNEQFF. CDR3 coding DNA: TGTGCCAGCGGACGGACAGGGGGTACAACGAGCTCCTACAATGAGCAGTTCTTC.

This clonotype appeared a few times. The rearrangement links TRBV20-1 to TRBJ1-1, with D hard to call. The CDR3 length is 16 residues. Germline loops: CDR1 DFQATT, CDR2 SNEGSKA (reference sequence). With 1 base removed from V and 3 bases from J, the gap between germline ends came to 18 bases. As DNA, the CDR3 is TGCAGTGCTAGAGCCCCGCGAGGGATAGGCCACACTGAAGCTTTCTTT. This codes for CSARAPRGIGHTEAFF.

The chain has TRBV5-1 and TRBJ2-3, with D uncertain. V was cut by 6 bases and J by 0 bases, with 11 bases left in between. The CDR3 consists of 14 residues. Germline assignment: CDR1 SGHRS and CDR2 YFSETQ. CDR3: CASKRQPSTDTQYF. The CDR3 bases are TGCGCCAGCAAGAGGCAGCCTAGCACAGATACGCAGTATTTT.

This clonotype has just a few counts. CDR3 DNA sequence: TGCAGTGCTAGAGATATCCAGGGTGGGGGCTACACCTTC. It codes for CSARDIQGGGYTF. The V call is TRBV20-1, the J call TRBJ1-2, with D maybe TRBD1 (5 bases). The CDR3 covers 13 residues. Trimming pared 0 bases from V and 8 bases from J, leaving 13 bases between. Germline V gene data show CDR1 as DFQATT and CDR2 as SNEGSKA (reference sequence).

The chain employs TRBV5-3 and TRBJ2-2, with 7 bases fitting TRBD1. TRBV5-3 counts as an open reading frame of uncertain function. The CDR3 totals 14 residues. With 3 bases clipped from V and 6 bases from J, the junction kept 5 bases outside the gene matches. Written as DNA, the CDR3 is TGTGCCAGAAGCTGCCGGGACAGATCCGGGGAGCTGTTTTTT. It encodes CARSCRDRSGELFF.

This clonotype turned up a few times. The CDR3 sequence: CASSLLSLPGGAYNEQFF. DNA for the CDR3: TGTGCCAGCAGCTTACTGTCCCTACCCGGGGGGGCCTACAATGAGCAGTTCTTC. The rearrangement joins TRBV11-2 to TRBJ2-1; 8 bases are a match to TRBD2. The CDR3 loop spans 18 amino acids. Germline-derived CDR1 and CDR2 are SGHAT and FQNNGV. V was pared by 2 bases and J by 2 bases, with 11 bases of the junction left unmatched.

This clonotype has only one observation. The chain uses TRBV12-3 or TRBV12-4 and TRBJ2-2; 8 nucleotides align to TRBD1. This CDR3 contains 17 residues. V shed 6 bases and J 2 bases; nucleotides not matched to a gene: 11. The CDR3 bases are TGTGCCAGCAGCCCAGCCCTTGGACAGGGCAACACCGGGGAGCTGTTTTTT. As protein: CASSPALGQGNTGELFF.

The chain employs TRBV18 and TRBJ2-1; 9 positions agree with TRBD1. The length of the CDR3 is 16 residues. The trim removed 3 bases at V and 6 bases at J, leaving 9 bases unmatched. In germline, CDR1 is KGHSH, CDR2 LQKENI. In DNA form, the CDR3 reads TGTGCCAGCTCACCCAAACGGGACAGGGTACTCAATGAGCAGTTCTTC. Protein product: CASSPKRDRVLNEQFF.

V gene TRBV2 combines with J gene TRBJ2-5; 9 bases match TRBD2. Trimming took 3 bases from V and 2 from J; bases not matched to a gene: 7. Per germline, CDR1 SNHLY and CDR2 FYNNEI. The CDR3 covers 16 residues. CDR3 nucleotides: TGTGCCAGCAGTGAGATTCTAGCGGGGAAACAAGAGACCCAGTACTTC. Protein: CASSEILAGKQETQYF.

The V call is TRBV7-2, the J call TRBJ2-7, with a tentative D call TRBD2 (5 bases). Germline V lookup: CDR1 SGHTA, CDR2 FQGNSA. The CDR3 has 14 amino acids. V was cut by 4 bases and J by 0 bases, with 10 bases left in between. The CDR3 DNA follows: TGTGCCAGCAGCTCTAACGGACTCTCCTACGAGCAGTACTTC. As protein: CASSSNGLSYEQYF.

Ten or more counts support this clonotype. The CDR3 region is CASSLLGLVWASSYEQYF. CDR3 nucleotides: TGTGCCAGCAGTTTGCTGGGACTAGTATGGGCGAGCTCCTACGAGCAGTACTTC. This rearrangement joins TRBV28 to TRBJ2-7; 8 nucleotides align to TRBD2. CDR1 is MDHEN and CDR2 is SYDVKM in the germline V gene. The junction had 13 bases not matched to a gene; V was cut back by 3 bases and J by 0 bases. The CDR3 consists of 18 residues.

This clonotype appeared a few times. The chain is built from TRBV28 and TRBJ2-7, with 9 positions matching TRBD1. Germline assignment: CDR1 MDHEN and CDR2 SYDVKM. CDR3 length: 14 residues. V was clipped by 10 bases and J by 7 bases; unmatched bases: 14. The chain's CDR3 is CATVTGTGLKEQYF. The CDR3 coding sequence is TGTGCCACCGTTACGGGGACAGGGCTCAAGGAGCAGTACTTC.

This clonotype was picked up a small number of times. V usage is TRBV7-2 and J usage is TRBJ2-7; D might be TRBD1 (6 bases). Trimming removed 5 bases at V and 5 bases at J, with 16 bases between. CDR1 is SGHTA and CDR2 is FQGNSA in the germline V gene. CDR3 length: 14 residues. The CDR3, as DNA: TGTGCCAGCAGCCCCACACAGGGTCCCCACGAGCAGTACTTC. It specifies CASSPTQGPHEQYF. Supplemented by reference TRBV7-2 and TRBJ2-7, the full variable domain reads GAGVSQSPSNKVTEKGKDVELRCDPISGHTALYWYRQSLGQGLEFLIYFQGNSAPDKSGLPSDRFSAERTGGSVSTLTIQRTQQEDSAVYLCASSPTQGPHEQYFGPGTRLTVT.

In its sample, this clonotype was seen a few times. The V gene is TRBV4-2, the J gene TRBJ2-1, with TRBD2 matching over 11 bases. The J segment lost 4 bases and the V segment lost 0 bases, leaving 17 bases of the junction unmatched. The germline V gene encodes CDR1 LGHNA and CDR2 YNFKEQ. The CDR3 consists of 21 residues. The CDR3 is CASSQDPLTSGAAPLYNEQFF. The CDR3, as DNA: TGTGCCAGCAGCCAAGATCCTCTGACTAGCGGGGCCGCCCCTTTATACAATGAGCAGTTCTTC.

The rearrangement links TRBV5-1 to TRBJ1-1; D might be TRBD1 (5 bases). Trimming stripped 3 bases from V and 4 bases from J, with 10 bases between. The CDR3 consists of 13 residues. Germline-derived CDR1 and CDR2 are SGHRS and YFSETQ. The CDR3 sequence is CASSSYRSTEAFF. The CDR3 coding sequence is TGCGCCAGCAGCTCTTACAGGAGCACTGAAGCTTTCTTT.

The chain uses TRBV15 and TRBJ1-2, with TRBD1 identical over 8 bases. The CDR3 is 13 residues long. V lost 5 bases to trimming and J lost 4 bases; unmatched junction nucleotides: 3. Germline-derived CDR1 and CDR2 are LNHNV and YYDKDF (reference sequence). Here the CDR3 DNA reads TGTGCCACCAGCGTCAGGGGGCTCTATGGCTACACCTTC. It translates to CATSVRGLYGYTF. The whole variable domain, remainder taken from reference TRBV15 and TRBJ1-2, is DAMVIQNPRYQVTQFGKPVTLSCSQTLNHNVMYWYQQKSSQAPKLLFHYYDKDFNNEADTPDNFQSRRPNTSFCFLDIRSPGLGDTAMYLCATSVRGLYGYTFGSGTRLTVV.

The chain is built from TRBV6-1 and TRBJ2-3, with TRBD1 matching 9 bases. The V gene end was trimmed by 6 bases and the J gene end by 2 bases; junction bases not matched to a gene: 12. The CDR3 sequence is 17 residues long. Germline values: CDR1 MNHNS, CDR2 SASEGT. The DNA of the CDR3 is TGTGCCAGCAGCCGCCTTGGGACAGGGTTTTACACAGATACGCAGTATTTT. It encodes CASSRLGTGFYTDTQYF.

The table lists this clonotype with a few counts. The chain is built from TRBV12-3 or TRBV12-4 and TRBJ2-1, with TRBD2 as a possible D gene (5 bases). The CDR3 extends over 15 amino acids. V lost 6 bases, J lost 5 bases, and 17 bases lay in between. The CDR3: CASSLYHPGDNEQFF. In nucleotides, the CDR3 is TGTGCCAGCAGCCTATACCACCCCGGGGACAATGAGCAGTTCTTC.

V is TRBV20-1 and J is TRBJ2-7; 11 nucleotides align to TRBD1. This CDR3 region has 15 residues. From germline, CDR1 is DFQATT and CDR2 SNEGSKA (reference sequence). The ends lost 4 bases at V and 1 base at J; junction bases unmatched: 6. The CDR3: CSATRDRGSSYEQYF. CDR3 nucleotides: TGCAGTGCTACCCGGGACAGGGGGAGTTCCTACGAGCAGTACTTC.

This chain uses TRBV7-8 with TRBJ2-2; 7 bases agree with TRBD1. This CDR3 has 19 amino acids. With 5 bases clipped from V and 0 bases from J, the junction kept 15 bases outside the gene matches. Looked up from germline, CDR1 is SGHVS and CDR2 is FQNEAQ. The chain's CDR3 is CASSLIVVTTGPNTGELFF. The CDR3 DNA sequence: TGTGCCAGCAGCCTAATTGTGGTTACGACAGGGCCGAACACCGGGGAGCTGTTTTTT.

This clonotype was seen ten or more times. V is TRBV12-3 or TRBV12-4 and J is TRBJ2-7; 10 bases are a match to TRBD1. V shed 3 bases and J 2 bases; nucleotides not matched to a gene: 1. The CDR3 is 14 amino acids. CDR3 sequence: CASSFDRGPYEQYF. For the CDR3, the DNA is TGTGCCAGCAGTTTCGACAGGGGGCCCTACGAGCAGTACTTC.

The CDR3 DNA sequence: TGCAGCACCACGTTAGCGGGGGGGCCTGGGGCAGAGACCCAGTACTTC. This codes for CSTTLAGGPGAETQYF. The chain carries TRBV20-1 and TRBJ2-5, with 11 bases lining up with TRBD2. The germline CDR1 and CDR2 sequences are DFQATT and SNEGSKA (reference sequence). The CDR3 contains 16 residues.

This clonotype appeared a few times. The chain combines TRBV10-3 with TRBJ2-5, with D hard to call. V dropped 3 bases and J dropped 0 bases, with 11 bases sitting between them. The germline gives CDR1 ENHRY, CDR2 SYGVKD. The CDR3 has 15 residues. The CDR3, as DNA: TGTGCCATCAGTGACCCCGGATGGTACCAAGAGACCCAGTACTTC. This translates into CAISDPGWYQETQYF.

The chain is built from TRBV11-2 and TRBJ2-7; D gene ambiguous. CDR1 SGHAT and CDR2 FQNNGV come from the germline V gene. With 7 bases removed from V and 2 bases from J, the gap between germline ends came to 12 bases. The CDR3 covers 13 residues. CDR3 in amino acids: CASKGLPAYEQYF. CDR3 nucleotides: TGTGCCAGCAAAGGCCTTCCCGCCTACGAGCAGTACTTC. Full variable domain (rest looked up from reference TRBV11-2 and TRBJ2-7): EAGVAQSPRYKIIEKRQSVAFWCNPISGHATLYWYQQILGQGPKLLIQFQNNGVVDDSQLPKDRFSAERLKGVDSTLKIQPAKLEDSAVYLCASKGLPAYEQYFGPGTRLTVT.

The chain carries TRBV20-1 and TRBJ2-2, with D unclear. The V gene's germline CDR1 is DFQATT and CDR2 SNEGSKA (reference sequence). The CDR3 runs 15 residues. V gave up 0 bases and J gave up 6 bases, with 14 bases separating them. The CDR3 spells CSARDLGSHPGELFF. As DNA, the CDR3 is TGCAGTGCTAGAGATTTAGGCAGTCACCCCGGGGAGCTGTTTTTT.

V gene TRBV5-1 combines with J gene TRBJ2-2, with D unresolved. This CDR3 contains 14 residues. The V gene lost 4 bases and the J gene lost 2 bases, with 9 bases spanning the gap. Germline lookup yields CDR1 SGHRS and CDR2 YFSETQ. The CDR3 bases are TGCGCCAGCAGCATACCAACCAACACCGGGGAGCTGTTTTTT. Protein sequence: CASSIPTNTGELFF.